This passage covers 26 T cell receptor beta chains from one sample sequenced in a study of T cells in Graves' hyperthyroidism and ophthalmopathy. Amplification of TCR beta CDR3 regions used RNA as the template. The study used the HTBI primer set for a first-round RT-PCR of the TCR CDR3. TCRdb re-called the multiplex PCR reads through MiXCR, storing one row per CDR3 protein. The sample includes 470,000 or so distinct CDR3 sequences, around 21% of them seen just once. The sample taken for sequencing was blood. These receptors came from a man aged 18 to 29 with Graves' hyperthyroidism.

This clonotype was recorded at least ten times. J is TRBJ2-7 and V is TRBV7-8, with D uncertain. This CDR3 spans 11 amino acids. Per germline, CDR1 SGHVS and CDR2 FQNEAQ. V shed 5 bases and J shed 6 bases, with 8 bases lying between them. For the CDR3, the DNA is TGTGCCAGCAGCGCCCTCTCCGAGCAGTACTTC. It encodes CASSALSEQYF.

This chain links TRBV6-5 with TRBJ2-7; D unclear. The germline V gene encodes CDR1 MNHEY and CDR2 SVGAGI. Between the trimmed V and J ends, which lost 4 bases and 3 bases, there was a span of 7 bases. This CDR3 spans 12 amino acids. The CDR3 loop is CASSSILYEQYV. The CDR3 nucleotides are TGTGCCAGCAGTTCCATACTCTACGAGCAGTACGTC.

This clonotype showed up many times. V usage is TRBV20-1 and J usage is TRBJ2-4; D might be TRBD1 (6 bases). Trimming cost V 3 bases and J 8 bases, with 14 bases left between them. The CDR3 has 13 amino acids. CDR1 and CDR2 (germline): DFQATT, SNEGSKA (reference sequence). CDR3 DNA: TGCAGTGCTAGGACAGGTGGTTTAGACATTCAGTACTTC. This sequence encodes CSARTGGLDIQYF.

This clonotype turned up a few times. A much bigger clone sits one base away, suggesting this may be a read error. This chain joins TRBV6-1 and TRBJ1-1; no clear D gene. Germline CDR1 reads MNHNS; CDR2 reads SASEGT. This CDR3 is 14 amino acids long. V was trimmed by 4 bases and J by 3 bases, leaving 12 bases between them. The CDR3 DNA is TGTGCCAGCAGTGGGGAGTGGAGGGACACTGAAGCTTTCTTT. As protein: CASSGEWRDTEAFF.

There are many counts of this clonotype. Here the CDR3 reads CATSRDRHGQPQHF. The CDR3 nucleotides are TGTGCCACCAGCAGAGATAGGCATGGGCAGCCCCAGCATTTT. This chain connects TRBV15 to TRBJ1-5; D remains unclear. Trimming cost V 0 bases and J 7 bases, with 10 bases left between them. The CDR3 runs to 14 residues. Germline CDR1 reads LNHNV; CDR2 reads YYDKDF (reference sequence).

CDR3 residues: CASRGTSGGSYEQYF. CDR3 nucleotides: TGTGCCAGCAGGGGGACTAGCGGTGGTTCCTACGAGCAGTACTTC. The chain has TRBV28 and TRBJ2-7; 11 positions match TRBD2. Germline V lookup: CDR1 MDHEN, CDR2 SYDVKM. The CDR3 runs 15 residues. V lost 6 bases, J lost 1 base, and 5 bases stayed unmatched.

This clonotype has just one count. The chain combines TRBV7-2 with TRBJ2-5; D gene uncertain. This CDR3 spans 13 amino acids. Between the trimmed V and J ends, which lost 2 bases and 1 base, there was a span of 5 bases. Germline CDR1 SGHTA, CDR2 FQGNSA. This chain's CDR3 is CASSLTRQETQYF. CDR3 coding DNA: TGTGCCAGCAGCTTAACACGCCAAGAGACCCAGTACTTC.

This clonotype was seen many times. The chain has TRBV19 and TRBJ1-2; no firm D call. With 8 bases removed from V and 8 bases from J, the gap between germline ends came to 18 bases. This CDR3 region has 13 residues. Germline-derived CDR1 and CDR2 are LNHDA and SQIVND (reference sequence). The DNA for the CDR3 is TGTGCCAGTTTTCGAACGGGATCGAGAGGCTACACCTTC. Protein product: CASFRTGSRGYTF.

This clonotype was picked up many times. This chain links TRBV7-4 with TRBJ1-3; weak D call: TRBD1 (5 bases). Germline V lookup: CDR1 SGHVT, CDR2 SQSDAQ. The CDR3 totals 17 residues. V was clipped by 3 bases and J by 0 bases, with 15 bases between them. The CDR3 here is CASSLGRMGDSGNTIYF. CDR3 nucleotides: TGTGCCAGCAGCTTGGGTCGGATGGGGGACTCTGGAAACACCATATATTTT.

This clonotype was observed many times. The gene calls are TRBV15 and TRBJ2-5; unclear D gene. The CDR3 is 12 amino acids. Germline V gene lookup returns CDR1 LNHNV and CDR2 YYDKDF (reference sequence). Trimming removed 2 bases at V and 3 bases at J, with 4 bases between. The CDR3 bases are TGTGCCACCAGCAGACCGGAAGAGACCCAGTACTTC. It encodes CATSRPEETQYF.

This clonotype was found many times. The CDR3 bases are TGTGCCAGCAGCTCCCGGAGGAGAGGACTTAAAGCTTTCTTT. Protein: CASSSRRRGLKAFF. The V call is TRBV7-8, the J call TRBJ1-1; no definite D call. The CDR3 is 14 amino acids. Germline assignment: CDR1 SGHVS and CDR2 FQNEAQ. The V and J ends lost 4 bases and 9 bases respectively, with 18 bases between them.

The table lists this clonotype with many counts. V and J are TRBV2 and TRBJ1-1; D unclear. Germline V gene data show CDR1 as SNHLY and CDR2 as FYNNEI. V was clipped by 7 bases and J by 1 base, with 7 bases between them. This CDR3 has 12 residues. The CDR3 sequence is CASTVQNTEAFF. The CDR3 DNA reads as TGTGCCAGCACCGTACAGAACACTGAAGCTTTCTTT.

This clonotype has at least ten counts. V gene TRBV27 combines with J gene TRBJ1-2; 7 bases align to TRBD1. Losses at the gene ends were 2 bases for V and 6 bases for J; bases not matched to a gene: 3. The CDR3 is 13 residues long. In germline, CDR1 is MNHEY, CDR2 SMNVEV (reference sequence). In DNA form, the CDR3 reads TGTGCCAGCAGTTTACGGGACAGCGATGGCTACACCTTC. Translating it yields CASSLRDSDGYTF.

This clonotype was observed at least ten times. The chain links TRBV9 to TRBJ2-7, with no clear D. V shed 0 bases and J shed 4 bases, with 11 bases lying between them. Per the germline V gene, CDR1 is SGDLS and CDR2 is YYNGEE. The CDR3 has 14 residues. Here the CDR3 DNA reads TGTGCCAGCAGCGTAGCGTGGGTAGGTTACGAGCAGTACTTC. Translated: CASSVAWVGYEQYF.

Ten or more counts support this clonotype. The chain uses TRBV6-4 and TRBJ2-2; D gene uncertain. Germline V gene lookup returns CDR1 MRHNA and CDR2 SNTAGT. The V end was cut by 2 bases, the J end by 4 bases, with 11 bases between. This CDR3 has 15 amino acids. CDR3 protein: CASSDVDLATGELFF. CDR3 in DNA: TGTGCCAGCAGTGACGTCGACTTAGCCACCGGGGAGCTGTTTTTT.

This clonotype was observed many times. V gene TRBV5-1 combines with J gene TRBJ2-7; 10 bases are a match to TRBD1. CDR1 and CDR2 (germline): SGHRS, YFSETQ. V gave up 0 bases and J gave up 2 bases; unmatched junction bases: 2. There are 15 residues in the CDR3. Here the CDR3 DNA reads TGCGCCAGCAGCTTGGGGGGACAGGGGACCTACGAGCAGTACTTC. It is translated as CASSLGGQGTYEQYF.

This clonotype was counted a few times. The chain joins TRBV10-3 to TRBJ2-2; D may be TRBD1 or TRBD2 (5 bases each). Germline V gene lookup returns CDR1 ENHRY and CDR2 SYGVKD. This CDR3 has 14 residues. The ends were cut back, 5 bases at V and 1 base at J, with 8 bases in the middle. CDR3 in DNA: TGTGCCATCAGTAGCGGACAGAACACCGGGGAGCTGTTTTTT. Translated: CAISSGQNTGELFF.

The genes are TRBV6-1 and TRBJ1-1, with D possibly TRBD1 on 5 matching bases. The CDR3 covers 15 residues. The ends were cut back, 5 bases at V and 0 bases at J, with 13 bases in the middle. Germline V gene data show CDR1 as MNHNS and CDR2 as SASEGT. The CDR3 DNA follows: TGTGCCAGCAGTCGACCAGACAGAATGAACACTGAAGCTTTCTTT. It translates to CASSRPDRMNTEAFF.

This clonotype has a count of ten or more. The V call is TRBV5-6, the J call TRBJ2-7, with 7 bases identical to TRBD1. V lost 4 bases and J lost 4; bases outside the gene matches: 11. The germline gives CDR1 SGHDT, CDR2 YYEEEE. The CDR3 extends over 15 amino acids. The CDR3 loop is CASSPNNRGRYEQYF. CDR3 bases: TGTGCCAGCAGCCCAAACAACAGGGGTAGGTACGAGCAGTACTTC.

V usage is TRBV20-1 and J usage is TRBJ2-5; TRBD1 matches at 11 bases. Looked up from germline, CDR1 is DFQATT and CDR2 is SNEGSKA (reference sequence). The V segment lost 5 bases and the J segment 4 bases; nucleotides outside the gene matches: 3. The CDR3 has 13 amino acids. The CDR3: CSAWGQGGETQYF. In DNA form, the CDR3 reads TGCAGTGCTTGGGGACAGGGGGGAGAGACCCAGTACTTC.

This clonotype has at least ten counts. This chain uses TRBV11-2 with TRBJ2-6, with D maybe TRBD1 (5 bases). Germline V CDR1 and CDR2: SGHAT, FQNNGV. V gave up 4 bases and J gave up 0 bases, with 10 bases separating them. This CDR3 spans 16 amino acids. The CDR3 nucleotides read TGTGCCAGCAGCTCCCAGGGCCTCTCTGGGGCCAACGTCCTGACTTTC. Encoded protein: CASSSQGLSGANVLTF.

This clonotype was seen a single time. The chain uses TRBV5-1 and TRBJ2-5, with TRBD2 matching over 8 bases. Germline CDR1 is SGHRS and CDR2 is YFSETQ. V gave up 0 bases and J gave up 4 bases; unmatched junction bases: 8. The CDR3 sequence is 16 residues long. This chain's CDR3 is CASSLGGLETGETQYF. In nucleotides, the CDR3 is TGCGCCAGCAGCTTGGGGGGACTAGAAACCGGAGAGACCCAGTACTTC.

V gene TRBV28 combines with J gene TRBJ2-7, with D possibly TRBD1 on 5 matching bases. The CDR3 runs to 14 residues. The germline V gene encodes CDR1 MDHEN and CDR2 SYDVKM. Trimming removed 7 bases at V and 1 base at J, with 14 bases between. CDR3 sequence: CASNEGATSYEQYF. Here the CDR3 DNA reads TGTGCCAGCAACGAAGGGGCAACTTCCTACGAGCAGTACTTC. Together with reference TRBV28 and TRBJ2-7, the CDR3 gives the full variable domain: DVKVTQSSRYLVKRTGEKVFLECVQDMDHENMFWYRQDPGLGLRLIYFSYDVKMKEKGDIPEGYSVSREKKERFSLILESASTNQTSMYLCASNEGATSYEQYFGPGTRLTVT.

The chain recombines TRBV2 with TRBJ1-5; D is perhaps TRBD1 (5 bases). The CDR3 has 14 amino acids. V dropped 9 bases and J dropped 6 bases, with 18 bases sitting between them. The germline gives CDR1 SNHLY, CDR2 FYNNEI. The CDR3 DNA follows: TGTGCCAGTTCTCAGGGACGCCGGGGTCAGCCCCAGCATTTT. Protein: CASSQGRRGQPQHF.

This clonotype was picked up many times. The DNA for the CDR3 is TGCAGCGTTGAAGATCTGGCGGCCTATGGCTACACCTTC. Translating gives CSVEDLAAYGYTF. The V gene is TRBV29-1, the J gene TRBJ1-2; D not certain. The CDR3 sequence is 13 residues long. The V gene lost 0 bases and the J gene lost 4 bases, with 9 bases spanning the gap. CDR1 is SQVTM, CDR2 ANQGSEA, per germline.

The table lists this clonotype with many counts. The V gene is TRBV10-3, the J gene TRBJ2-7; 7 bases align to TRBD1. Germline assignment: CDR1 ENHRY and CDR2 SYGVKD. The V and J ends lost 5 bases and 2 bases, in that order; junction bases with no gene match: 9. This CDR3 comprises 15 residues. The CDR3 is CAISTPGQLAYEQYF. CDR3 DNA sequence: TGTGCCATCAGTACGCCGGGACAGCTAGCCTACGAGCAGTACTTC.